A single sample gave rise to the 18 T cell receptor beta chains below, sequenced in a study of cytomegalovirus exposure and HLA in healthy donors. Both 60 Vbeta primers and 13 Jbeta primers went into the PCR. Generated by immunoSEQ multiplex PCR, the TCRdb table keeps only in-frame clones and is missing some. The sample lists under 300,000 clones; 85% to 95% were seen once. The sequenced sample was PBMCs. The source of these receptors is a girl aged 2-10 years in good health and CMV-seronegative.

This clone was counted between two and nine times. CDR3 sequence reads: CASRAGFAGGGNTIYF. In DNA, the CDR3 is TGTGCCAGCAGGGCAGGGTTCGCCGGGGGGGGAAACACCATATATTTT. V usage is TRBV27 and J usage is TRBJ1-3, with a weak D call TRBD1 (5 bases). Trimming stripped 6 bases from V and 4 bases from J, with 19 bases between. Germline V gene lookup returns CDR1 MNHEY and CDR2 SMNVEV (reference sequence). The CDR3 is made up of 16 amino acids.

V gene TRBV5-1 combines with J gene TRBJ2-1; 9 bases are shared with TRBD1. This CDR3 contains 15 residues. CDR1 is SGHRS and CDR2 is YFSETQ in the germline V gene. V gave up 4 bases and J gave up 4 bases; unmatched junction bases: 6. CDR3 in amino acids: CASSDGTGTYNEQFF. The CDR3 region has the DNA TGCGCCAGCAGCGATGGGACAGGGACTTACAATGAGCAGTTCTTC.

Only one count was recorded for this clone. The V gene is TRBV12-5, the J gene TRBJ2-2; D gene unclear. The CDR3 length is 12 residues. Between the trimmed V and J ends, which lost 2 bases and 6 bases, there was a span of 4 bases. Germline V gene lookup returns CDR1 LGHNT and CDR2 FRNRAP. This chain's CDR3 is CASGLYPGELFF. CDR3 coding DNA: TGTGCTAGTGGTTTGTATCCCGGGGAGCTGTTTTTT. Drawing the rest from reference TRBV12-5 and TRBJ2-2, the complete variable domain is DARVTQTPRHKVTEMGQEVTMRCQPILGHNTVFWYRQTMMQGLELLAYFRNRAPLDDSGMPKDRFSAEMPDATLATLKIQPSEPRDSAVYFCASGLYPGELFFGEGSRLTVL.

This clone came up a few times. The V call is TRBV2, the J call TRBJ1-3; D is unclear. Looked up from germline, CDR1 is SNHLY and CDR2 is FYNNEI. Trimming stripped 8 bases from V and 4 bases from J, with 15 bases between. The length of the CDR3 is 14 residues. CDR3 protein: CASVEGLVGNTIYF. In nucleotides, the CDR3 is TGTGCCAGCGTTGAGGGTTTGGTAGGAAACACCATATATTTT.

The rearrangement joins TRBV27 to TRBJ2-7; D ambiguous. V was trimmed by 6 bases and J by 4 bases, leaving 7 bases between them. The CDR3 runs to 11 residues. CDR1 and CDR2 from the germline V gene are MNHEY and SMNVEV (reference sequence). For the CDR3, the DNA is TGTGCCAGCAGGGCTGCTTACGAGCAGTACTTC. Translated, it gives CASRAAYEQYF.

This clone was seen only a few times. The chain couples TRBV5-6 to TRBJ1-1; TRBD1 agrees at 9 bases. Germline CDR1 reads SGHDT; CDR2 reads YYEEEE. The V segment lost 0 bases and the J segment 4 bases; nucleotides outside the gene matches: 7. The CDR3 extends over 16 amino acids. CDR3 bases: TGTGCCAGCAGCTTGGGGACAGGGGAGCTGGGCACTGAAGCTTTCTTT. It is translated as CASSLGTGELGTEAFF.

CDR3 loop: CASSRTGNEKLFF. In DNA form, the CDR3 reads TGTGCCAGCAGCCGCACAGGGAATGAAAAACTGTTTTTT. The J gene is TRBJ1-4, the V gene TRBV7-9; TRBD1 is a possible D gene (6 bases). Trimming removed 5 bases from V and 5 bases from J, with 9 bases in between. There are 13 residues in the CDR3. In germline, CDR1 is SEHNR, CDR2 FQNEAQ (reference sequence).

The genes are TRBV5-4 and TRBJ2-2; 11 positions agree with TRBD2. V shed 0 bases and J 5 bases; nucleotides not matched to a gene: 0. This CDR3 is 15 amino acids long. Germline V CDR1 and CDR2: SGHNT, YYREEE (reference sequence). The CDR3 is CASSLGLAGTGELFF. In nucleotides, the CDR3 is TGTGCCAGCAGCTTGGGACTAGCGGGAACCGGGGAGCTGTTTTTT. Using reference TRBV5-4 and TRBJ2-2 for the parts outside the CDR3, the full variable domain is ETGVTQSPTHLIKTRGQQVTLRCSSQSGHNTVSWYQQALGQGPQFIFQYYREEENGRGNFPPRFSGLQFPNYSSELNVNALELDDSALYLCASSLGLAGTGELFFGEGSRLTVL.

This clone was counted only a few times. The chain employs TRBV29-1 and TRBJ2-1, with a tentative D call TRBD1 (5 bases). CDR1 is SQVTM, CDR2 ANQGSEA, per germline. CDR3 length: 13 amino acids. Trimming took 3 bases from V and 7 from J, leaving 13 bases between them. The CDR3 spells CSVDQGGRNEQFF. CDR3 sequence (DNA): TGCAGCGTTGATCAGGGTGGCCGGAATGAGCAGTTCTTC.

The CDR3 region is CASSPGTSVYGYTF. The CDR3 region has the DNA TGCGCCAGCAGCCCCGGGACAAGCGTGTATGGCTACACCTTC. The chain recombines TRBV4-1 with TRBJ1-2; tentatively, D is TRBD1 (6 bases). This CDR3 has 14 amino acids. Germline V gives CDR1 MGHRA, CDR2 YSYEKL. Trimming took off 4 bases at V and 5 bases at J, with 14 bases between the two ends.

V and J are TRBV28 and TRBJ2-1, with D uncertain. The germline V gene has CDR1 MDHEN and CDR2 SYDVKM. This CDR3 has 11 amino acids. V lost 5 bases and J 7 bases, leaving 6 bases between the germline ends. The chain's CDR3 is CASSLNNEQFF. The CDR3 DNA reads TGTGCCAGCAGTCTTAATAATGAGCAGTTCTTC.

The chain is built from TRBV5-1 and TRBJ1-1, with 7 positions matching TRBD1. Germline lookup yields CDR1 SGHRS and CDR2 YFSETQ. Trimming cost V 0 bases and J 7 bases; bases outside gene matches: 3. The CDR3 is 13 residues long. The CDR3 nucleotides are TGCGCCAGCAGCTTGGACAGGGGACTTGAAGCTTTCTTT. It encodes CASSLDRGLEAFF. The entire variable domain, with the rest obtained from reference TRBV5-1 and TRBJ1-1, is as follows: KAGVTQTPRYLIKTRGQQVTLSCSPISGHRSVSWYQQTPGQGLQFLFEYFSETQRNKGNFPGRFSGRQFSNSRSEMNVSTLELGDSALYLCASSLDRGLEAFFGQGTRLTVV.

The V gene is TRBV9, the J gene TRBJ2-5; possibly TRBD2 for D (6 bases). The V end was cut by 0 bases, the J end by 2 bases, with 14 bases between. Looked up from germline, CDR1 is SGDLS and CDR2 is YYNGEE. This CDR3 spans 16 amino acids. The CDR3 region has the DNA TGTGCCAGCAGCGTAGGACCGGGACTGGCGCAAGAGACCCAGTACTTC. This gives the protein CASSVGPGLAQETQYF.

V gene TRBV19 combines with J gene TRBJ1-5; 8 positions agree with TRBD1. Trimming removed 5 bases from V and 6 bases from J; junction bases left unmatched: 9. The CDR3 loop spans 15 amino acids. The germline CDR1 and CDR2 sequences are LNHDA and SQIVND (reference sequence). CDR3 sequence (DNA): TGTGCCAGTAGTTCCACTGACAGGGGTACTCAGCCCCAGCATTTT. It is translated as CASSSTDRGTQPQHF.

Of note for this clone: The same CDR3 arises from other DNA sequences in this sample as well. The chain couples TRBV28 to TRBJ2-1; TRBD2 matches 11 bases. The junction had 1 base not matched to a gene; V was cut back by 1 base and J by 8 bases. There are 14 residues in the CDR3. From germline, CDR1 is MDHEN and CDR2 SYDVKM. DNA for the CDR3: TGTGCCAGCAGTTTATCACTAGCGGGAGATGAGCAGTTCTTC. Protein product: CASSLSLAGDEQFF.

A few counts support this clone. The J gene is TRBJ2-3, the V gene TRBV19; 9 bases match TRBD1. Germline trimming cut 5 bases from V and 3 bases from J; bases unmatched to any gene: 3. This CDR3 region has 14 residues. Germline V gene lookup returns CDR1 LNHDA and CDR2 SQIVND (reference sequence). Here the CDR3 DNA reads TGTGCCAGTAGTTCCGGGACAGGGACAGATACGCAGTATTTT. Its protein product is CASSSGTGTDTQYF.

The chain couples TRBV6-6 to TRBJ2-7; the match to TRBD2 covers 11 bases. CDR1 is MNHNY and CDR2 is SVGAGI in the germline V gene (reference sequence). Trimming took 6 bases from V and 1 from J; bases not matched to a gene: 5. The CDR3 spans 15 residues. This chain's CDR3 is CASSLSGGASYEQYF. CDR3 bases: TGTGCCAGCAGCCTTAGCGGGGGGGCGTCCTACGAGCAGTACTTC.

The chain is built from TRBV29-1 and TRBJ1-1, with 7 bases fitting TRBD1. J lost 7 bases, V lost 6 bases, and 5 bases had no gene match. The CDR3 sequence is 11 residues long. Germline loops: CDR1 SQVTM, CDR2 ANQGSEA. The CDR3 DNA follows: TGCAGCGTATCACAGGGGAATGAAGCTTTCTTT. Encoded protein: CSVSQGNEAFF. The whole variable domain, remainder taken from reference TRBV29-1 and TRBJ1-1, is SAVISQKPSRDICQRGTSLTIQCQVDSQVTMMFWYRQQPGQSLTLIATANQGSEATYESGFVIDKFPISRPNLTFSTLTVSNMSPEDSSIYLCSVSQGNEAFFGQGTRLTVV.